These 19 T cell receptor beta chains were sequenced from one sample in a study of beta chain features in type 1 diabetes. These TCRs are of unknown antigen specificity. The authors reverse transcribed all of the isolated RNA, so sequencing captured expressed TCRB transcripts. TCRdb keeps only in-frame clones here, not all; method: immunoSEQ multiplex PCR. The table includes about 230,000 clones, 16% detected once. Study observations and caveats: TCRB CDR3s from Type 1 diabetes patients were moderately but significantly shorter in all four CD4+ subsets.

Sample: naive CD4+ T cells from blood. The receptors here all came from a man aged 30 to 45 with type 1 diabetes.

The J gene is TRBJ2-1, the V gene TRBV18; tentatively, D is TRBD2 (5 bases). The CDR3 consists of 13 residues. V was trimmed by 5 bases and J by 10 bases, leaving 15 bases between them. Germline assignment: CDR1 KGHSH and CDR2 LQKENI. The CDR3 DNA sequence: TGTGCCAGCTCAGAATCCCGAGGGCTAGAGCAGTTCTTC. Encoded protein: CASSESRGLEQFF.

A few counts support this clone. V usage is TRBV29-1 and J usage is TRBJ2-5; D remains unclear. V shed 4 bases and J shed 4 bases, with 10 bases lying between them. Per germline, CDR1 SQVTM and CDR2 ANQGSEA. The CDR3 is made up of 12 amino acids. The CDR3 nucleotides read TGCAGCGTTGTGATGGGCGGAGAGACCCAGTACTTC. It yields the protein CSVVMGGETQYF.

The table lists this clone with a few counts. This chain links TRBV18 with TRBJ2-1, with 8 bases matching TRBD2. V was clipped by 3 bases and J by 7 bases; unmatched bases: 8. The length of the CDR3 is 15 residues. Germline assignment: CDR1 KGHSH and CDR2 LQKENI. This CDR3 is CASSPSGSMRNEQFF. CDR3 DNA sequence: TGTGCCAGCTCACCGAGCGGGAGTATGCGGAATGAGCAGTTCTTC. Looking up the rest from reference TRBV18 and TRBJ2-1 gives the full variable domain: NAGVMQNPRHLVRRRGQEARLRCSPMKGHSHVYWYRQLPEEGLKFMVYLQKENIIDESGMPKERFSAEFPKEGPSILRIQQVVRGDSAAYFCASSPSGSMRNEQFFGPGTRLTVL.

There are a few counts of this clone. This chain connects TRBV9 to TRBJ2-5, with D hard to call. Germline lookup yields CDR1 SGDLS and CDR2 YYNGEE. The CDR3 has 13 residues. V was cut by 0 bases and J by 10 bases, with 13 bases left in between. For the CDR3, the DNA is TGTGCCAGCAGCGTAGTATGGGATGGTGGCCAGTACTTC. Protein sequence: CASSVVWDGGQYF.

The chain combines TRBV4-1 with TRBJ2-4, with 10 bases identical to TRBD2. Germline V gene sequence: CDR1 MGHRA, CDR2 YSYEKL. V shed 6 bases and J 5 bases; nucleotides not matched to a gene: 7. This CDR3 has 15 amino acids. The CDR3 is CASRRAGGRENIQYF. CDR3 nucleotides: TGCGCCAGCAGGCGAGCGGGAGGGCGAGAAAACATTCAGTACTTC.

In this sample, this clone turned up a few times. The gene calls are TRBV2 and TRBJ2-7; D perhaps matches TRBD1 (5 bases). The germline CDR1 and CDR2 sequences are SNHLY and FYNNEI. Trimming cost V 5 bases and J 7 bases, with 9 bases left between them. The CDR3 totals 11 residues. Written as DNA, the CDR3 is TGTGCCAGCAGTAACCACAGGGAGCAGTACTTC. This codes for CASSNHREQYF. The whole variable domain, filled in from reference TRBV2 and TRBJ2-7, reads EPEVTQTPSHQVTQMGQEVILRCVPISNHLYFYWYRQILGQKVEFLVSFYNNEISEKSEIFDDQFSVERPDGSNFTLKIRSTKLEDSAMYFCASSNHREQYFGPGTRLTVT.

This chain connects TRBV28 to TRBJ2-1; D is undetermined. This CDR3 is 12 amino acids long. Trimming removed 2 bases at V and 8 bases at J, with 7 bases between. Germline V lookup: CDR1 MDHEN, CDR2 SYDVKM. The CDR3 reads CASSLVGHEQFF. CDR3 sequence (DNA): TGTGCCAGCAGTTTAGTTGGGCATGAGCAGTTCTTC.

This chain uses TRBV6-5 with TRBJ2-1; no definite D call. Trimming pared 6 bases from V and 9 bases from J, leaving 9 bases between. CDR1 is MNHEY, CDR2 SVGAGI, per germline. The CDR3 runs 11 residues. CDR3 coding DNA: TGTGCCAGCAGGGAACGGAGTGAGCAGTTCTTC. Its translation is CASRERSEQFF.

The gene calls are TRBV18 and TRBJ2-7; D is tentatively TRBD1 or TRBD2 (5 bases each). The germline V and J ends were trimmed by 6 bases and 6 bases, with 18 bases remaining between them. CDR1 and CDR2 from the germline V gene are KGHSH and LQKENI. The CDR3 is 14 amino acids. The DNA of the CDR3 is TGTGCCAGCTCTGAAGGGGCTAGCAGCACCGAGCAGTACTTC. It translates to CASSEGASSTEQYF. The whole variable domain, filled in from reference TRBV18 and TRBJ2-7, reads NAGVMQNPRHLVRRRGQEARLRCSPMKGHSHVYWYRQLPEEGLKFMVYLQKENIIDESGMPKERFSAEFPKEGPSILRIQQVVRGDSAAYFCASSEGASSTEQYFGPGTRLTVT.

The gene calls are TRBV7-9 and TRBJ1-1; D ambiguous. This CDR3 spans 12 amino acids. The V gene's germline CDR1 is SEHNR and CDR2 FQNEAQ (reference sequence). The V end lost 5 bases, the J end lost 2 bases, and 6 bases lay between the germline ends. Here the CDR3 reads CASSNLNTEAFF. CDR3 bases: TGTGCCAGCAGCAATCTCAACACTGAAGCTTTCTTT.

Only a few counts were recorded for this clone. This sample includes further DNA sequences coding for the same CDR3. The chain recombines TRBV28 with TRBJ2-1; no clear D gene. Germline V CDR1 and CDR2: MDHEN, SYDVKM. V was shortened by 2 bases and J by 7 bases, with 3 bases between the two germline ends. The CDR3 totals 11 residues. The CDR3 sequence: CASSLRNEQFF. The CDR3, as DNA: TGTGCCAGCAGTTTAAGGAATGAGCAGTTCTTC.

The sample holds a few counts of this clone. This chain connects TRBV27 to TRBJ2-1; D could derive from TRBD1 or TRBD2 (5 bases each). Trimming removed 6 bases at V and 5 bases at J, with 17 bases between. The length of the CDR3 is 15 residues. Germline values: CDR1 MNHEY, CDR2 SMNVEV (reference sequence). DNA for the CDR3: TGTGCCAGCAGAGAGTGGGACGGAGCTAACAATGAGCAGTTCTTC. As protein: CASREWDGANNEQFF.

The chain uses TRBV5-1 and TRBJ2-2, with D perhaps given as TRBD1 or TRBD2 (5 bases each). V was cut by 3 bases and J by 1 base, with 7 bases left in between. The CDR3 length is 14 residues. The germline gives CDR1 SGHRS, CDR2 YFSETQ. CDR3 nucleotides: TGCGCCAGCAGCTGGGACGGGAACACCGGGGAGCTGTTTTTT. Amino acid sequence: CASSWDGNTGELFF. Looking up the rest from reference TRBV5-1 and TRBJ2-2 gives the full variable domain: KAGVTQTPRYLIKTRGQQVTLSCSPISGHRSVSWYQQTPGQGLQFLFEYFSETQRNKGNFPGRFSGRQFSNSRSEMNVSTLELGDSALYLCASSWDGNTGELFFGEGSRLTVL.

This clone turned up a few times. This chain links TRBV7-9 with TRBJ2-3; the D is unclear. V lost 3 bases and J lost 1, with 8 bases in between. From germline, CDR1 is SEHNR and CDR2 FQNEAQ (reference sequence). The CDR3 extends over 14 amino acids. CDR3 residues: CASSLALGTDTQYF. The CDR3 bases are TGTGCCAGCAGCTTGGCCCTGGGCACAGATACGCAGTATTTT. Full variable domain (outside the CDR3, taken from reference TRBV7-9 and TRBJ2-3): DTGVSQNPRHKITKRGQNVTFRCDPISEHNRLYWYRQTLGQGPEFLTYFQNEAQLEKSRLLSDRFSAERPKGSFSTLEIQRTEQGDSAMYLCASSLALGTDTQYFGPGTRLTVL.

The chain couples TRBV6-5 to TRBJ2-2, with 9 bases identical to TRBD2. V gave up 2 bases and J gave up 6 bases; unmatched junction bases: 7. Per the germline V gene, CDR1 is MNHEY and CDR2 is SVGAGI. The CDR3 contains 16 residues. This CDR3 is CASSYPKTSGAGELFF. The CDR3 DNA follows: TGTGCCAGCAGTTACCCAAAGACTAGCGGTGCCGGGGAGCTGTTTTTT.

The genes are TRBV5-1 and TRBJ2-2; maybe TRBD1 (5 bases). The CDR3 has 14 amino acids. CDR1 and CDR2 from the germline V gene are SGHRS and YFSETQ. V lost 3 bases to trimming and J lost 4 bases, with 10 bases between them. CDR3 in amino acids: CASSSPTGTGELFF. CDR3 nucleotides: TGCGCCAGCAGCTCCCCTACAGGCACCGGGGAGCTGTTTTTT.

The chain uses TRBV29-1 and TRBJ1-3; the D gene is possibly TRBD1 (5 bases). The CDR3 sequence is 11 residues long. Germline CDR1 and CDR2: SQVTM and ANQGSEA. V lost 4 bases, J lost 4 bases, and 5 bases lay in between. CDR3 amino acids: CSVGQGNTIYF. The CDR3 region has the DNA TGCAGCGTTGGACAGGGAAACACCATATATTTT.

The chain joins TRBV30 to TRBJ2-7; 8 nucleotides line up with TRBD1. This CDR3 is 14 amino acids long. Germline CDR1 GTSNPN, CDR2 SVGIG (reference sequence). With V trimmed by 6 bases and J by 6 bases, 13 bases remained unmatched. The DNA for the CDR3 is TGTGCCTGTATAGGCAGGGGGCCCCTCGGCGAGCAGTACTTC. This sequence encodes CACIGRGPLGEQYF.

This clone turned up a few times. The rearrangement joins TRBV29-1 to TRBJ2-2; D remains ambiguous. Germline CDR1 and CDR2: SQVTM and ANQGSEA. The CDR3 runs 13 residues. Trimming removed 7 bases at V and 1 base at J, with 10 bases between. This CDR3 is CSAGSGNTGELFF. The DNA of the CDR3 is TGCAGCGCCGGGTCCGGGAACACCGGGGAGCTGTTTTTT.